These 14 T cell receptor beta chains were sequenced from one sample in a study of shared clonotypes between healthy human individuals. Data came from immunoSEQ multiplex PCR; TCRdb stores just in-frame clones and leaves some out. This table holds roughly 2 million clones, nearly 97% found once. The source material was naive CD4+ T cells sorted from blood. The subset here: CD45RA+ positively selected. The receptor set was obtained from a man aged 18 to 29 in good health.

The V gene is TRBV6-1, the J gene TRBJ2-7; D may be TRBD1 or TRBD2 (6 bases each). The CDR3 consists of 13 residues. CDR1 and CDR2 from the germline V gene are MNHNS and SASEGT. The germline V and J ends were trimmed by 6 bases and 2 bases, with 11 bases remaining between them. In DNA, the CDR3 is TGTGCCAGCAGGGTGGGGGGCACCTACGAGCAGTACTTC. This translates into CASRVGGTYEQYF.

The chain links TRBV7-8 to TRBJ2-1; 9 nucleotides align to TRBD1. The CDR3 length is 15 residues. Trimming cost V 0 bases and J 5 bases; bases outside gene matches: 2. Germline V gene lookup returns CDR1 SGHVS and CDR2 FQNEAQ. Written as DNA, the CDR3 is TGTGCCAGCAGCTTAGCGGGACAGGGAGACAATGAGCAGTTCTTC. Translated, it gives CASSLAGQGDNEQFF.

V usage is TRBV6-5 and J usage is TRBJ2-2, with TRBD1 matching over 7 bases. Germline CDR1 reads MNHEY; CDR2 reads SVGAGI. The CDR3 extends over 15 amino acids. Trimming removed 6 bases from V and 5 bases from J; junction bases left unmatched: 9. The CDR3 bases are TGTGCCAGCAGCTTAGACAGGGTCGTAACCGGGGAGCTGTTTTTT. Protein: CASSLDRVVTGELFF.

This clone was picked up one time. The V gene is TRBV6-5, the J gene TRBJ2-2, with D possibly being TRBD2 (6 bases). The germline V and J ends were trimmed by 6 bases and 6 bases, with 17 bases remaining between them. The CDR3 totals 15 residues. Germline CDR1 is MNHEY and CDR2 is SVGAGI. CDR3 sequence: CASSLAGLGPGELFF. CDR3 nucleotides: TGTGCCAGCAGCTTGGCGGGACTGGGCCCCGGGGAGCTGTTTTTT.

Worth noting for this clone: The same CDR3 arises from other DNA sequences in this sample as well. This chain connects TRBV5-1 to TRBJ2-7, with TRBD1 matching over 8 bases. Per germline, CDR1 SGHRS and CDR2 YFSETQ. V lost 5 bases and J lost 3; bases outside the gene matches: 10. This CDR3 has 15 residues. Here the CDR3 DNA reads TGCGCCAGCAGTTCGACCGGGACAGGAGTCTACGAGCAGTACTTC. This codes for CASSSTGTGVYEQYF.

The rearrangement links TRBV5-6 to TRBJ1-5; the match to TRBD1 covers 10 bases. The CDR3 totals 15 residues. V shed 3 bases, J shed 1 base, and the junction held 1 base outside the gene matches. Germline values: CDR1 SGHDT, CDR2 YYEEEE. The CDR3: CASSSDRGSNQPQHF. In nucleotides, the CDR3 is TGTGCCAGCAGCTCGGACAGGGGGAGCAATCAGCCCCAGCATTTT.

This chain connects TRBV11-2 to TRBJ1-6; 10 bases are shared with TRBD1. The length of the CDR3 is 15 residues. V lost 4 bases to trimming and J lost 9 bases; unmatched junction nucleotides: 6. Germline V lookup: CDR1 SGHAT, CDR2 FQNNGV. DNA for the CDR3: TGTGCCAGCAGCTCGACAGGGGGCGACGGTTCACCCCTCCACTTT. As protein: CASSSTGGDGSPLHF.

The chain carries TRBV2 and TRBJ2-7; possible D gene TRBD2, 6 bases. Per the germline V gene, CDR1 is SNHLY and CDR2 is FYNNEI. CDR3 length: 13 residues. V lost 6 bases, J lost 0 bases, and 9 bases lay in between. This CDR3 reads CASRGEVSYEQYF. The CDR3 coding sequence is TGTGCCAGCAGGGGGGAGGTCTCCTACGAGCAGTACTTC.

As DNA, the CDR3 is TGTGCCAGCAGCCCCGGGACAGGGGTCGATAATTCACCCCTCCACTTT. Protein product: CASSPGTGVDNSPLHF. This chain uses TRBV7-9 with TRBJ1-6, with 10 bases lining up with TRBD1. Germline V lookup: CDR1 SEHNR, CDR2 FQNEAQ (reference sequence). There are 16 residues in the CDR3. V shed 5 bases and J 5 bases; nucleotides not matched to a gene: 6.

The chain links TRBV6-6 to TRBJ1-6, with D perhaps matching TRBD1 (6 bases). The germline gives CDR1 MNHNY, CDR2 SVGAGI (reference sequence). V gave up 6 bases and J gave up 4 bases, with 13 bases separating them. This CDR3 has 15 amino acids. The CDR3 region is CASREGVSYNSPLHF. CDR3 DNA sequence: TGTGCCAGCAGGGAGGGGGTGTCATATAATTCACCCCTCCACTTT.

The V and J genes are TRBV2 and TRBJ1-4; 7 bases are shared with TRBD1. V was pared by 5 bases and J by 7 bases, with 7 bases of the junction left unmatched. The CDR3 sequence is 14 residues long. The germline CDR1 and CDR2 sequences are SNHLY and FYNNEI. CDR3 amino acids: CASSLGQEFEKLFF. The CDR3 DNA reads as TGTGCCAGCAGTCTCGGACAGGAATTTGAAAAACTGTTTTTT.

The chain is built from TRBV7-8 and TRBJ2-1; D is unresolved. Germline CDR1 SGHVS, CDR2 FQNEAQ. Trimming cost V 5 bases and J 4 bases, with 9 bases left between them. The CDR3 covers 13 residues. Here the CDR3 DNA reads TGTGCCAGCAGCCTAACACGATACAATGAGCAGTTCTTC. It specifies CASSLTRYNEQFF.

This rearrangement joins TRBV5-1 to TRBJ1-2; D not resolved. The germline V gene encodes CDR1 SGHRS and CDR2 YFSETQ. CDR3 size: 13 residues. With 3 bases removed from V and 5 bases from J, the gap between germline ends came to 11 bases. In nucleotides, the CDR3 is TGCGCCAGCAGCTGGCAGGTTGGGTATGGCTACACCTTC. This gives the protein CASSWQVGYGYTF.

The CDR3 loop is CASSPFEAGGGTDTQYF. CDR3 DNA sequence: TGTGCCAGCTCACCGTTTGAGGCTGGCGGGGGCACAGATACGCAGTATTTT. The V gene is TRBV18, the J gene TRBJ2-3; possible D gene TRBD2, 6 bases. Germline CDR1 reads KGHSH; CDR2 reads LQKENI. The ends were cut back, 3 bases at V and 1 base at J, with 17 bases in the middle. CDR3 length equals 17 residues.